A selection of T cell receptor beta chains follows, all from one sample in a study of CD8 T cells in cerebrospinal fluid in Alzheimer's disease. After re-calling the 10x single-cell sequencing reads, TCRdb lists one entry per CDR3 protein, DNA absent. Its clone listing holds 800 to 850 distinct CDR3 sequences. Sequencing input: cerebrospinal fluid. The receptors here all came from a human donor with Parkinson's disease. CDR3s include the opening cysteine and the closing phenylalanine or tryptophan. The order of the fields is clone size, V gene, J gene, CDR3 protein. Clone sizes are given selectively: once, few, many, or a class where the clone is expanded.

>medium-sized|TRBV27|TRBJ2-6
CASSLSAGTDNVLTF
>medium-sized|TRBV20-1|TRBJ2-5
CSAIQAAGDETQYF
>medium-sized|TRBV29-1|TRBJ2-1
CSVEGGLNEQFF
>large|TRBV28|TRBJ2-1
CASSLTRAGNEQFF
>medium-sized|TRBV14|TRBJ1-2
CASSGYGTEGPNYGYTF
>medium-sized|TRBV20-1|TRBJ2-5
CSVVGGETQYF
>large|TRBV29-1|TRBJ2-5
CSVEEDRGRSETQYF
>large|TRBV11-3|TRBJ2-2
CASSSVGQASTGELFF
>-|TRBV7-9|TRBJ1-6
CASTQASSYNSPLHF
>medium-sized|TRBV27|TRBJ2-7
CASRAGTGAYEQYF
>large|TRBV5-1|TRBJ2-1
CASSLNEQGPYNEQFF
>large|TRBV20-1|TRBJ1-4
CSAPIGGRDEKLFF
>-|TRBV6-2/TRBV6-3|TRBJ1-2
CASSFLATGVNGYTF
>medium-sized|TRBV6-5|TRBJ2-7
CAAGGDRGREQYF
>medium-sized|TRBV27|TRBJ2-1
CASGRPPGEQFF
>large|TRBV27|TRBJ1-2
CASSFADRTYGYTF
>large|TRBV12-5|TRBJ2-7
CASGSGTGNEQYF